The next 5 T cell receptor beta chains were all read from a single sample in a study of blood T cell repertoires in COVID-19. The repertoire was sequenced with immunoSEQ multiplex PCR; TCRdb's copy has only in-frame clones and lacks some. The data contain about 280,000 clones, 83% of them singletons. The sample was peripheral blood. These receptors all come from a woman between 45 and 65 years old who had recovered from COVID-19.

The chain has TRBV10-3 and TRBJ1-1; 7 positions agree with TRBD1. V gave up 6 bases and J gave up 3 bases; unmatched junction bases: 4. From germline, CDR1 is ENHRY and CDR2 SYGVKD. The length of the CDR3 is 13 residues. CDR3 amino acids: CAISRTGDTEAFF. The DNA for the CDR3 is TGTGCCATCAGCCGTACAGGGGACACTGAAGCTTTCTTT.

This clone has a single count. The V call is TRBV5-1, the J call TRBJ1-2, with 7 nucleotides matching TRBD1. The germline gives CDR1 SGHRS, CDR2 YFSETQ. Trimming cost V 4 bases and J 0 bases; bases outside gene matches: 12. The CDR3 is 17 residues long. The CDR3 region has the DNA TGCGCCAGCAGCCCGACCCGGGACAGCTTTTCTAACTATGGCTACACCTTC. Protein product: CASSPTRDSFSNYGYTF.

The V and J genes are TRBV11-2 and TRBJ2-7, with D possibly TRBD2 on 5 matching bases. CDR1 and CDR2 from the germline V gene are SGHAT and FQNNGV. Trimming removed 3 bases from V and 2 bases from J, with 14 bases in between. This CDR3 is built from 15 residues. Here the CDR3 reads CASSLGQRFTYEQYF. CDR3 sequence (DNA): TGTGCCAGCAGCTTGGGCCAGCGGTTCACCTACGAGCAGTACTTC.

CDR3 amino acids: CASSFSNTGELFF. CDR3 sequence (DNA): TGTGCCAGCAGCTTCTCTAACACCGGGGAGCTGTTTTTT. The chain joins TRBV7-3 to TRBJ2-2, with unresolved D. Germline assignment: CDR1 SGHTA and CDR2 FQGTGA. This CDR3 spans 13 amino acids. Deletions cut 3 bases from V and 2 bases from J, with 4 bases between.

The chain combines TRBV28 with TRBJ2-1; TRBD2 matches 13 bases. This CDR3 region has 15 residues. With 3 bases clipped from V and 5 bases from J, the junction kept 1 base outside the gene matches. Germline V gene lookup returns CDR1 MDHEN and CDR2 SYDVKM. In nucleotides, the CDR3 is TGTGCCAGCAGTTTCGGGACTAGCGGGAACAATGAGCAGTTCTTC. It encodes CASSFGTSGNNEQFF. Full variable domain (rest looked up from reference TRBV28 and TRBJ2-1): DVKVTQSSRYLVKRTGEKVFLECVQDMDHENMFWYRQDPGLGLRLIYFSYDVKMKEKGDIPEGYSVSREKKERFSLILESASTNQTSMYLCASSFGTSGNNEQFFGPGTRLTVL.